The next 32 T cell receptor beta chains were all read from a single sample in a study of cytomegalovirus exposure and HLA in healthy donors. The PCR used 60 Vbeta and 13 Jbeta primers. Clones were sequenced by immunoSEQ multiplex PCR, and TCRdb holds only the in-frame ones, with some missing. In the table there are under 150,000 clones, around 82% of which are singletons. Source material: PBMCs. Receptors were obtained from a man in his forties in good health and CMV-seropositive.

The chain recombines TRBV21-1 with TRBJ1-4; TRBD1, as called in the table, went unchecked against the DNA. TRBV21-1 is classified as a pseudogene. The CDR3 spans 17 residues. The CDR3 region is CASSAPRGDTPNEKLFF. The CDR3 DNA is TGTGCCAGCAGCGCCCCTCGAGGGGACACGCCTAATGAAAAACTGTTTTTT.

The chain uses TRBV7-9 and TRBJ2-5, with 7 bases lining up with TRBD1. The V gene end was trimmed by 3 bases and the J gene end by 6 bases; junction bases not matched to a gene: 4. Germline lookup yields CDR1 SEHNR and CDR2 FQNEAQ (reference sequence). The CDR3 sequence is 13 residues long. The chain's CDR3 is CASSLSGQKTQYF. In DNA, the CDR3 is TGTGCCAGCAGCTTGTCGGGACAGAAGACCCAGTACTTC. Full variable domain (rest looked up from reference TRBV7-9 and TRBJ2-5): DTGVSQNPRHKITKRGQNVTFRCDPISEHNRLYWYRQTLGQGPEFLTYFQNEAQLEKSRLLSDRFSAERPKGSFSTLEIQRTEQGDSAMYLCASSLSGQKTQYFGPGTRLLVL.

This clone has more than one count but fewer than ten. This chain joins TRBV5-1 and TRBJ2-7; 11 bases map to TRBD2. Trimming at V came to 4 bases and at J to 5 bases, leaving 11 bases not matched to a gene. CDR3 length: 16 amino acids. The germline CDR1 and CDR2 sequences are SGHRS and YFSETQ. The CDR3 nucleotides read TGCGCCAGCAGCGCACGACTAGCGGGGTCTTATAACGAGCAGTACTTC. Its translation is CASSARLAGSYNEQYF.

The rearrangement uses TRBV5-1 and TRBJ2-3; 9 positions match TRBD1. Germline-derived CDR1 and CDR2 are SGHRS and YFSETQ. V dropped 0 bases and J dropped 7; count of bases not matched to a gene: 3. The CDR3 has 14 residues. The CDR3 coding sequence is TGCGCCAGCAGCTTGGGACAGGGGGATAATACGCAGTATTTT. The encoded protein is CASSLGQGDNTQYF.

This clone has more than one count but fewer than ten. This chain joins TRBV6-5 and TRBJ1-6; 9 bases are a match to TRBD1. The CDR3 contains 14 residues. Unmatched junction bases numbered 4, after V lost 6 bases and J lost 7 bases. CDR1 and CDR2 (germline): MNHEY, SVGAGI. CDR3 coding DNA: TGTGCCAGCAGGGACAGGGGTGGCAATTCACCCCTCCACTTT. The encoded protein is CASRDRGGNSPLHF.

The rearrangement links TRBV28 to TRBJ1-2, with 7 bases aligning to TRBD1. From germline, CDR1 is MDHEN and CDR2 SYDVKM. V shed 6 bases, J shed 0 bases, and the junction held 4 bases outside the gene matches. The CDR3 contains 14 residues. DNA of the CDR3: TGTGCCAGCAGAGCCGGACAGGCTAACTATGGCTACACCTTC. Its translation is CASRAGQANYGYTF.

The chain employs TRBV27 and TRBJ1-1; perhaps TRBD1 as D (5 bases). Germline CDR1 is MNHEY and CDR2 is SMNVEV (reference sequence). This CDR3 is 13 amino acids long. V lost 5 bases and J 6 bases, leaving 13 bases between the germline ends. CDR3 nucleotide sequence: TGTGCCAGCAGTCCACGTCAGGGCCCTGAAGCTTTCTTT. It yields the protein CASSPRQGPEAFF.

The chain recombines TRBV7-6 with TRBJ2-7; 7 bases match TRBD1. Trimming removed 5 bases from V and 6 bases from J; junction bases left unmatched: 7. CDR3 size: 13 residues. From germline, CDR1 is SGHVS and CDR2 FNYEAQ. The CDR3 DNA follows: TGTGCCAGCAGCACAGGAACAGGGGTCGAGCAGTACTTC. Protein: CASSTGTGVEQYF.

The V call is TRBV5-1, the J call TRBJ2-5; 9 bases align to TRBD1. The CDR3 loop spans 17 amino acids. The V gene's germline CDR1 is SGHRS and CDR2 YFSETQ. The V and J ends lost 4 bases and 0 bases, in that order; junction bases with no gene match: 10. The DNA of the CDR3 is TGCGCCAGCAGCCAGGACAGGGGCCACCCCAACCAAGAGACCCAGTACTTC. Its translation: CASSQDRGHPNQETQYF.

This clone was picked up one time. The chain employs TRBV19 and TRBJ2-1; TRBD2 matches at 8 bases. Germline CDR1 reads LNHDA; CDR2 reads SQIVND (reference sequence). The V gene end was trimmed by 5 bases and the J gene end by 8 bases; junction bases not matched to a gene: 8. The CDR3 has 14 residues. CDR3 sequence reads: CASSPWTSTHEQFF. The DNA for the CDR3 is TGTGCCAGTAGTCCGTGGACTAGCACCCATGAGCAGTTCTTC.

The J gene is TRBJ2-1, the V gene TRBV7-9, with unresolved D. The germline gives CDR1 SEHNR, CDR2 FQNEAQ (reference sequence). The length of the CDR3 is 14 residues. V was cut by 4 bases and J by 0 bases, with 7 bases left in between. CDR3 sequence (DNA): TGTGCCAGCAGCTACAGTCGCTCCTACAATGAGCAGTTCTTC. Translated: CASSYSRSYNEQFF.

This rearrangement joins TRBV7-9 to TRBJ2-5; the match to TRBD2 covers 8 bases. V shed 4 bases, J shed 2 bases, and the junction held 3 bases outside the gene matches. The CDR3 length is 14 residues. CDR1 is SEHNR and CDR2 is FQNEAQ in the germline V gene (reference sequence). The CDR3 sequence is CASSYPGGQETQYF. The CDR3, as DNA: TGTGCCAGCAGCTACCCGGGGGGGCAAGAGACCCAGTACTTC. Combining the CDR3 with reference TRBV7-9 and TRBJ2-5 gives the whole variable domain DTGVSQNPRHKITKRGQNVTFRCDPISEHNRLYWYRQTLGQGPEFLTYFQNEAQLEKSRLLSDRFSAERPKGSFSTLEIQRTEQGDSAMYLCASSYPGGQETQYFGPGTRLLVL.

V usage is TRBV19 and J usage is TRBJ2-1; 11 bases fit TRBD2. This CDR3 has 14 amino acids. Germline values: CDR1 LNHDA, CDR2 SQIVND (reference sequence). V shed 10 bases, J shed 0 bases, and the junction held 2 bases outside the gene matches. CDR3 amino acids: CATLAGGSYNEQFF. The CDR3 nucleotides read TGTGCCACTCTAGCGGGGGGCTCCTACAATGAGCAGTTCTTC.

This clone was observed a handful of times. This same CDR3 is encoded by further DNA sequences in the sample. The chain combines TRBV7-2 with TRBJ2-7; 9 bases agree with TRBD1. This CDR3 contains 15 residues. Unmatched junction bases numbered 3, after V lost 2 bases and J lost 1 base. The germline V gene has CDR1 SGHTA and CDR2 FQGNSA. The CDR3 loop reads CASSLRGTGSYEQYF. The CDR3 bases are TGTGCCAGCAGCTTACGCGGGACAGGGTCCTACGAGCAGTACTTC.

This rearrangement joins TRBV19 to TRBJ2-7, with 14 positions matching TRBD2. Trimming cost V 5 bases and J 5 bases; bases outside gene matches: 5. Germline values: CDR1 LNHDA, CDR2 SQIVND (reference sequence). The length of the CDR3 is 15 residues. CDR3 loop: CASSSGTSGSHEQYF. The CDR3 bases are TGTGCCAGTAGTTCGGGGACTAGCGGGAGCCACGAGCAGTACTTC.

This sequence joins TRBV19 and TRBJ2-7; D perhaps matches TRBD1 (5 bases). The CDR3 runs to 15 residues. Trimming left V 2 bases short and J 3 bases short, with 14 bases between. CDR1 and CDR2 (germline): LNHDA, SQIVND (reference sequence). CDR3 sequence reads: CASSIMGTGFYEQYF. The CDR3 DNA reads TGTGCCAGTAGTATAATGGGCACAGGCTTCTACGAGCAGTACTTC.

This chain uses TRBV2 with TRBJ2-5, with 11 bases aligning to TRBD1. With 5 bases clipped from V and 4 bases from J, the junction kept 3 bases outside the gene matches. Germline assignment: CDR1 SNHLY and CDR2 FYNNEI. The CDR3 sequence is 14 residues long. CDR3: CASSPGTGGETQYF. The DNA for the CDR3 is TGTGCCAGCAGTCCCGGGACAGGGGGAGAGACCCAGTACTTC.

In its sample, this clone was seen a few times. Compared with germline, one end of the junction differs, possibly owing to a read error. DNA for the CDR3: TGTGCCAGCAGCTTAGGGTTGGGCGATAATCTCTTC. It specifies CASSLGLGDNLF. The chain couples TRBV7-9 to TRBJ1-2; D ambiguous. CDR1 and CDR2 (germline): SEHNR, FQNEAQ (reference sequence). The CDR3 totals 12 residues.

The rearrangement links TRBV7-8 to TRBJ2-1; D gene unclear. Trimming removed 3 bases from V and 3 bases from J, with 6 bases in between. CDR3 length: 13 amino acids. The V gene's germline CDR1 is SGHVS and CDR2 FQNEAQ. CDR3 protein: CASSFADYNEQFF. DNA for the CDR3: TGTGCCAGCAGCTTCGCGGACTACAATGAGCAGTTCTTC.

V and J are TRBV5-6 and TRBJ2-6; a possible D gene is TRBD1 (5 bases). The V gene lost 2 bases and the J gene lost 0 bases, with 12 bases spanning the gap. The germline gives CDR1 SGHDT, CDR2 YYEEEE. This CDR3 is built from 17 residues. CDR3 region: CASSFGHKRSGANVLTF. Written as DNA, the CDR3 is TGTGCCAGCAGCTTCGGACACAAACGCTCTGGGGCCAACGTCCTGACTTTC.

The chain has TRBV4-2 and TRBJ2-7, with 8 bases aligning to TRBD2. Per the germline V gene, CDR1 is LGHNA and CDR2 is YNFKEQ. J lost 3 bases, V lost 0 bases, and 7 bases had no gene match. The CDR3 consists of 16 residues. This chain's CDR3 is CASSQEPSGLVYEQYF. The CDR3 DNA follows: TGTGCCAGCAGCCAAGAGCCTAGCGGGTTGGTCTACGAGCAGTACTTC.

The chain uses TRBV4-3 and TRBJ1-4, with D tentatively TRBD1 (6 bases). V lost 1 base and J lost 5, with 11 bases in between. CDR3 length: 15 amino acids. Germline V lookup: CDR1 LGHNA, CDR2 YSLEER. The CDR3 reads CASSQAGGANEKLFF. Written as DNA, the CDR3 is TGCGCCAGCAGCCAAGCGGGGGGGGCAAATGAAAAACTGTTTTTT.

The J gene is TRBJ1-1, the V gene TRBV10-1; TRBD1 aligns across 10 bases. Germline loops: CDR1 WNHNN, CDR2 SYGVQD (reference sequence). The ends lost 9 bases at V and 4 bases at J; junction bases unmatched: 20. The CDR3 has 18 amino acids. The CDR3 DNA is TGCGCCAGACTCGTTCCCCCCCGACAGGGGGCGCCTCGCACTGAAGCTTTCTTT. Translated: CARLVPPRQGAPRTEAFF.

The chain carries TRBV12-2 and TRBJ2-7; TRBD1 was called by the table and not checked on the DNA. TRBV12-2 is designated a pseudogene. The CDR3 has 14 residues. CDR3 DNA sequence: TGTGCAAGTCGCTTAGGGGGCAGACACTACGAGCAGTACTTC. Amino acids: CASRLGGRHYEQYF.

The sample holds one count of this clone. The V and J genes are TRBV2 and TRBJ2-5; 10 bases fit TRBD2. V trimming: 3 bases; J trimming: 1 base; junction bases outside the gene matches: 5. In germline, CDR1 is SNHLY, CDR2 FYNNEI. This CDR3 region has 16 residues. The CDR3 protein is CASSDPVAGGQETQYF. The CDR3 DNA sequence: TGTGCCAGCAGTGACCCAGTAGCGGGGGGCCAAGAGACCCAGTACTTC.

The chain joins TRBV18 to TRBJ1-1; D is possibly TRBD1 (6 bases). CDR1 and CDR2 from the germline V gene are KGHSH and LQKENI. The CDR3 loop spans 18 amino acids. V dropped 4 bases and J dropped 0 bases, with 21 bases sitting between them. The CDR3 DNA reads TGTGCCAGCTCACTACAACCCCGCACAGGGCACATGAACACTGAAGCTTTCTTT. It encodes CASSLQPRTGHMNTEAFF.

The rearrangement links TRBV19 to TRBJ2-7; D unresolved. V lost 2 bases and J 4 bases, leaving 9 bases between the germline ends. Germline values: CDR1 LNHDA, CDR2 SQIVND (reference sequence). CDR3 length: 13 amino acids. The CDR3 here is CASSISPQYEQYF. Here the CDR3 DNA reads TGTGCCAGTAGTATAAGCCCGCAATACGAGCAGTACTTC.

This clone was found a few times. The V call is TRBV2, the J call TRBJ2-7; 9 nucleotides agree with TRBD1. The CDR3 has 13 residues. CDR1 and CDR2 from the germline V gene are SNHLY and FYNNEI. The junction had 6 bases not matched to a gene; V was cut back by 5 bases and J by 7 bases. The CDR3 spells CASSRDRVREQYF. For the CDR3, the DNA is TGTGCCAGCAGTCGGGACAGGGTGAGAGAGCAGTACTTC.

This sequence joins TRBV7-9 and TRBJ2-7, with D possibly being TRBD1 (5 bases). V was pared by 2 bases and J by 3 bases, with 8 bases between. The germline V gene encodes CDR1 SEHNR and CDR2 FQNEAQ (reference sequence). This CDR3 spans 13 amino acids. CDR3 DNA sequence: TGTGCCAGCAGCTTACCAACAGGCTACGAGCAGTACTTC. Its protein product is CASSLPTGYEQYF.

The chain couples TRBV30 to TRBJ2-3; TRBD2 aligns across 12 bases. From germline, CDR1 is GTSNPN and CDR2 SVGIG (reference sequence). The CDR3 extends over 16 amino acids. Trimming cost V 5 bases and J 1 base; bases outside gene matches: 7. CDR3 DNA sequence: TGTGCCTGGCACCGACTAGCGGGAGTGGGCACAGATACGCAGTATTTT. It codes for CAWHRLAGVGTDTQYF.

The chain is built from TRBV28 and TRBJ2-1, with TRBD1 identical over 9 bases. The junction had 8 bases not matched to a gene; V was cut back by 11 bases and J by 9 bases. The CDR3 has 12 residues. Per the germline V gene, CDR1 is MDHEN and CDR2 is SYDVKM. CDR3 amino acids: CALQGARVEQFF. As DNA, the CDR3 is TGTGCCCTACAGGGGGCAAGGGTTGAGCAGTTCTTC. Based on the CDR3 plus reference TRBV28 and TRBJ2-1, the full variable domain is DVKVTQSSRYLVKRTGEKVFLECVQDMDHENMFWYRQDPGLGLRLIYFSYDVKMKEKGDIPEGYSVSREKKERFSLILESASTNQTSMYLCALQGARVEQFFGPGTRLTVL.

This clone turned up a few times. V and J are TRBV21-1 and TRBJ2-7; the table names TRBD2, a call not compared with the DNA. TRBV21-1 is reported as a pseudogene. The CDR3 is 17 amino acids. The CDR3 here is CASSYRPPSGESYEQYF. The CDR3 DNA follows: TGTGCCAGCAGCTACCGGCCCCCTAGCGGGGAATCCTACGAGCAGTACTTC.